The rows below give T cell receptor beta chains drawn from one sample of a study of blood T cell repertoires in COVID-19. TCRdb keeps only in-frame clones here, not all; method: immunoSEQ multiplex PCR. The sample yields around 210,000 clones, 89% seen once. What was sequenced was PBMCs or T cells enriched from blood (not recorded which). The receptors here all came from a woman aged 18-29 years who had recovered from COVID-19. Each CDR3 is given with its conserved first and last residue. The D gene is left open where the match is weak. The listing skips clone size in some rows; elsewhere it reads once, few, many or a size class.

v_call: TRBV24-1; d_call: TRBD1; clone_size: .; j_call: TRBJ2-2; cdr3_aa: CATSDWSRGLGTLGELFF; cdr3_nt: TGTGCCACCAGTGATTGGAGCAGGGGGCTGGGAACCCTCGGGGAGCTGTTTTTT
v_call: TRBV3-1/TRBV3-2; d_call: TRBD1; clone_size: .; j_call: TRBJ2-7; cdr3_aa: CASSYDRGPEQYF; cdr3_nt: TGTGCCAGCAGCTACGACAGGGGGCCCGAGCAGTACTTC
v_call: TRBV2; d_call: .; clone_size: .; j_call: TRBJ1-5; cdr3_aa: CASRSRDTLDQPQHF; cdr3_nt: TGTGCCAGCAGAAGCCGGGACACCTTAGATCAGCCCCAGCATTTT
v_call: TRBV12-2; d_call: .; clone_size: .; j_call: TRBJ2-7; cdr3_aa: CASRDRTDEQYF; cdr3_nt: TGTGCAAGTCGCGATCGTACGGACGAGCAGTACTTC
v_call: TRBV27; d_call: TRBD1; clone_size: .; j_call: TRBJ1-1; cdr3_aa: CASSQITGGAGTEAFF; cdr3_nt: TGTGCCAGCAGTCAGATTACAGGGGGCGCAGGCACTGAAGCTTTCTTT
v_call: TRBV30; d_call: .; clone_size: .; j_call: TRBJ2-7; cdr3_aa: CAWSGSGWSSYEQYF; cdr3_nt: TGTGCCTGGAGTGGCTCAGGGTGGAGCTCCTACGAGCAGTACTTC
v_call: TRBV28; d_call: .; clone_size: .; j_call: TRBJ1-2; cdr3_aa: CASSLSVGYTF; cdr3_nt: TGTGCCAGCAGTTTAAGCGTTGGCTACACCTTC
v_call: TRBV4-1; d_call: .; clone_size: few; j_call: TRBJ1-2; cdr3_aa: CASSQLDRSSLYGYTF; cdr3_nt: TGCGCCAGCAGCCAACTCGACAGGTCGAGCCTCTATGGCTACACCTTC
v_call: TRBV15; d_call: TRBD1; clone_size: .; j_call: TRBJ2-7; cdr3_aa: CATSRATGGTSYEQYF; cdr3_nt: TGTGCCACCAGCAGGGCCACAGGGGGAACCTCCTACGAGCAGTACTTC
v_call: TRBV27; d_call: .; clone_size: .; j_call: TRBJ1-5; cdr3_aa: CASSERSNQPQHF; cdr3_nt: TGTGCCAGTTCCGAGAGGAGCAATCAGCCCCAGCATTTT
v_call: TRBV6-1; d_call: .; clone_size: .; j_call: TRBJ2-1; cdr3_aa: CASSEWELSSYNEQFF; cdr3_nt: TGTGCCAGCAGTGAATGGGAGTTAAGCTCCTACAATGAGCAGTTCTTC
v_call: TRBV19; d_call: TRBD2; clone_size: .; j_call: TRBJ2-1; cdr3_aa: CASSPLRSGGYNEQFF; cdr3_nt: TGTGCCAGTAGTCCCCTCCGGAGCGGGGGGTACAATGAGCAGTTCTTC
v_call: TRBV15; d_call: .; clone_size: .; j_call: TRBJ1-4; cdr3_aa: CATSRAAGVHEKLFF; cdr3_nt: TGTGCCACCAGCAGGGCGGCCGGGGTACATGAAAAACTGTTTTTT
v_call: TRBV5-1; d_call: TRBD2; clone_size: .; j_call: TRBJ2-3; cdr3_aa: CASSLAWAGGVDTQYF; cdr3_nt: TGCGCCAGCAGCTTGGCCTGGGCGGGGGGAGTAGATACGCAGTATTTT
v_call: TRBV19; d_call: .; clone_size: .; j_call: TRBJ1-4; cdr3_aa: CASSRNGGVLNEKLFF; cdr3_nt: TGTGCCAGTAGTAGGAATGGGGGGGTGCTCAATGAAAAACTGTTTTTT